The clone carrying this T cell receptor (beta chain) was found many times. The antigen remains unidentified. This sample was included in a study of regulatory T cells in long-lasting Graves disease. Study conclusions and caveats: Newly diagnosed Graves' patients exceeded persistent ones in TCR diversity. A greater number of public clonotypes (more than 2,500) was shared by persistent patients than by new patients (around 1,000). It was possible that the small sample size reduced accuracy.

Time point reported: newly diagnosed GD, antithyroid drugs for less than 3 months. PBMC-derived RNA was used for the TCR library. EDTA tubes were used for drawing around 9.7 milliliters of peripheral blood. CDR3 length: 16 amino acids. CDR1 is KGHDR, CDR2 SFDVKD, per germline. Losses at the gene ends were 9 bases for V and 0 bases for J; bases not matched to a gene: 11. Building of the TCR beta libraries involved iRepertoire HTBI primers and Arm-PCR of CDR3 regions. TCRdb re-analysed the multiplex PCR reads in MiXCR, keeping a single row per CDR3 protein. The sample has about 320,000 distinct CDR3 sequences, 18% seen once; the top ten hold less than 45%.

The starting material was peripheral blood mononuclear cells (PBMCs), obtained at new diagnosis, from a patient treated with antithyroid drugs. The source is a female donor with Graves disease. The V gene is TRBV24-1, the J gene TRBJ2-3; 7 positions agree with TRBD2. Here the CDR3 reads CATSRGSGASTDTQYF. The DNA for the CDR3 is TGTGCCACCTCTCGAGGGAGCGGGGCCAGCACAGATACGCAGTATTTT.